This paragraph reports one TCR beta chain. Its antigen remains unidentified. Trimming took 0 bases from V and 4 from J; bases not matched to a gene: 2. The CDR3 contains 14 residues. Germline V gives CDR1 KGHSY, CDR2 FQNENV. This sample is part of a study of cytomegalovirus exposure and HLA in healthy donors. The study, taken as a whole, reports: CMV serostatus alone was available as immune exposure information. Productive rates of about 90% or about 30% were seen for most TCR beta V segments in an earlier analysis.

PCR amplification relied on 60 Vbeta primers (plus 13 Jbeta primers). Assay: immunoSEQ multiplex PCR; the TCRdb copy retains only in-frame clones and omits some. The table records around 100,000 clones, approximately 72% of them present only once. The chain uses TRBV16 and TRBJ1-2, with 7 bases aligning to TRBD1. The sequence was obtained from a male donor in good health and CMV-seropositive. Input material: PBMCs. The CDR3 is CASSQSGQVYGYTF. The CDR3 region has the DNA TGTGCCAGCAGCCAATCCGGACAGGTCTATGGCTACACCTTC.